This T cell receptor (beta chain) is drawn from a study of long-term antiretroviral therapy in people with HIV. Findings and limits, study-wide: An increase in diversity followed ART, yet levels stayed below transplant donor controls.

Donors each had at least one pre-ART PBMC sample and at least two post-ART ones. There were no participants with HIV treated outside the United States. About this clone: Its antigen is unidentified.

CDR3 length equals 15 residues. V lost 0 bases to trimming and J lost 5 bases; unmatched junction nucleotides: 4. Germline assignment: CDR1 LGHNA and CDR2 YSLEER. Sequencing relied on immunoSEQ assay v3.0, run at survey level. TCRdb's table, derived via immunoSEQ multiplex PCR, lists solely in-frame clones and lacks some. The table lists 23,000 or so clones, 81% of them singletons. The source was unsorted PBMCs, collected 0.1 years before starting antiretroviral therapy. The sequence was obtained from a man aged 35 to 55 with HIV. The chain links TRBV4-3 to TRBJ1-2; 9 nucleotides align to TRBD1. The CDR3 sequence is CASSQERTGAYGYTF. The CDR3 nucleotides are TGCGCCAGCAGCCAAGAACGGACAGGGGCATATGGCTACACCTTC.